This T cell receptor beta chain was documented in a study of blood T cell repertoires in COVID-19. Profiling relied on immunoSEQ multiplex PCR, and the TCRdb table lists in-frame clones only, not all of them. The sample lists some 83,000 clones, approximately 86% occurring once. This CDR3 has 15 amino acids. Germline CDR1 MNHEY, CDR2 SVGAGI. Details on this clone: One junction end does not reproduce the germline sequence, and a read error may be involved.

The TCR sequence derives from an elderly man with active or convalescent COVID-19. The chain uses TRBV6-5 and TRBJ2-2, with a tentative D call TRBD1 (6 bases). The sequenced sample consisted of peripheral blood. This CDR3 reads CASRAPDRNIGELFF. The DNA of the CDR3 is TGTGCCAGCAGAGCACCCGACAGGAACATCGGGGAGCTGTTCTTT.